The rows below give T cell receptor beta chains drawn from one sample of a study of blood T cell repertoires in COVID-19. Produced via immunoSEQ multiplex PCR; TCRdb's table is partial and in-frame only. Among 290,000 or so clones listed, roughly 90% were seen once. The source material was peripheral blood. The origin of the receptors is a man between 18 and 29 years old with active or convalescent COVID-19. Each CDR3 is given with its conserved first and last residue.

V gene | CDR3 protein
TRBV24-1 | CATSAPRDRGLGLAGELFF
TRBV21-1 | CASSKDSAGTGCSTGELFF
TRBV9 | CASSVASVAATDTQYF
TRBV4-3 | CASSQELAGESYEQYF
TRBV13 | CASSPAGQGFQTQYF
TRBV12-5 | CASGLVGPTGEAKNIQYF
TRBV4-1 | CASSQGSGGRRETQYF
TRBV27 | CASSSQGETQYF
TRBV5-4 | CASSRRERGYYNEQFF
TRBV10-3 | CAISEGTGWDGEQYF
TRBV6-1 | CASSDRGRGSETQYF
TRBV5-1 | CASSHGTSGDLWNEQFF
TRBV6-2/TRBV6-3 | CASSPLGSGELFF
TRBV4-1 | CASSQPLGEAFF
TRBV9 | CASSVEQTDTEAFF
TRBV6-5 | CASSPDRGIYEQYF
TRBV6-2/TRBV6-3 | CASSYGLAAYNEQFF
TRBV5-4 | CASSSRDRVYEQYF
TRBV12-5 | CASGWVPGGREQYF
TRBV6-6 | CASSMSGGDYTGELFF
TRBV3-1/TRBV3-2 | CASAEGSGVIYNEQFF
TRBV4-1 | CASSQDFLVTEAFF
TRBV19 | CASSGRGETQYF
TRBV7-6 | CASSLLPTGQGYTF
TRBV7-9 | CASSPARNEQFF
TRBV10-3 | CAIRPGSYNSPLHF
TRBV4-1 | CASSQAIITGGYNSPLHF
TRBV6-1 | CASSEDRGYQETQYF
TRBV3-1/TRBV3-2 | CASSQTGVVEAFF
TRBV7-6 | CASVLTSGGAGTQYF
TRBV5-1 | CASSEQANTEAFF
TRBV28 | CASSSGRSLHF
TRBV3-1/TRBV3-2 | CASSPVIGGNTEAFF
TRBV19 | CASMVAGGPNEQFF
TRBV4-1 | CASSQDLSGTDVTYEQYF
TRBV4-1 | CASSLWDRKIEKLFF